This paragraph covers one T cell receptor (beta chain) sequence. Its antigen is undetermined. The sample belongs to a study of CXCR3-negative and CXCR3-positive naive CD8 T cells. Study-level points and caveats: Hydrophobicity was higher for TRB CDR3s found in CXCR3-positive naive cells than in CXCR3-negative naive cells.

The CDR3 covers 16 residues. Germline V gene sequence: CDR1 MNHNY, CDR2 SVGAGI (reference sequence). Through 5' RACE with UMI labels, the TRB cDNA libraries were prepared. TCRdb re-called the 5' RACE reads and shows each CDR3 protein once, DNA omitted. The sample totals under 150,000 distinct CDR3 sequences. The sample was naive CXCR3+ CD8+ T cells from blood. The sample's subset: CD45RO-CCR7+CD27+CD95- naive CD8+ T cells expressing CXCR3 (TNR3+). The V and J genes are TRBV6-6 and TRBJ2-7; TCRdb designates TRBD1, a call that cannot be tested without DNA. The TCR comes from a human donor in good health. Some clones in this sample may be carry-over from other donors' samples. The CDR3 region is CASSYPPLRGDGEQYF.